This is a list of T cell receptor beta chains from one sample in a study of T cells in localized non-small cell lung cancer. Assay used: immunoSEQ multiplex PCR; TCRdb lists only in-frame clones, some missing. The sample has fewer than 30,000 clones, roughly 84% seen once; the top ten hold around 5.3%. The source material was peripheral blood mononuclear cells, sampled before any cancer treatment. These receptors all stem from a man aged 40 to 69 with stage III lung adenocarcinoma. The CDR3 runs from the conserved cysteine through the conserved F or W. A D gene is named only where the DNA matches it firmly. Clone size, where shown, is once, few, many, or a class for clones that have expanded.

v_call: TRBV7-2; d_call: .; j_call: TRBJ1-1; clone_size: .; cdr3_aa: CASSPLSGATEAFF; cdr3_nt: TGTGCCAGCAGCCCCCTATCTGGGGCCACTGAAGCTTTCTTT
v_call: TRBV21-1; d_call: .; j_call: TRBJ1-5; clone_size: .; cdr3_aa: CAFKGTGHNQPQHF; cdr3_nt: TGTGCCTTTAAGGGGACAGGCCACAATCAGCCCCAGCATTTT
v_call: TRBV30; d_call: .; j_call: TRBJ2-5; clone_size: .; cdr3_aa: CAWRTAETQYF; cdr3_nt: TGTGCCTGGAGGACAGCAGAGACCCAGTACTTC
v_call: TRBV7-3; d_call: .; j_call: TRBJ2-5; clone_size: .; cdr3_aa: CASSLAGPETQYF; cdr3_nt: TGTGCCAGCAGCTTAGCAGGGCCAGAGACCCAGTACTTC
v_call: TRBV5-1; d_call: .; j_call: TRBJ2-1; clone_size: .; cdr3_aa: CASSLAGGSSYNEQFF; cdr3_nt: TGCGCCAGCAGCTTGGCCGGTGGTAGCTCCTACAATGAGCAGTTCTTC
v_call: TRBV6-1; d_call: .; j_call: TRBJ1-1; clone_size: .; cdr3_aa: CASSDSGFLTEAFF; cdr3_nt: TGTGCCAGCAGTGATTCAGGGTTTTTAACTGAAGCTTTCTTT
v_call: TRBV7-9; d_call: .; j_call: TRBJ2-5; clone_size: few; cdr3_aa: CASSLRRGKETQYF; cdr3_nt: TGTGCCAGCAGCTTAAGGCGGGGTAAAGAGACCCAGTACTTC
v_call: TRBV28; d_call: .; j_call: TRBJ1-2; clone_size: .; cdr3_aa: CASSVGSYGYTF; cdr3_nt: TGTGCCAGCAGCGTGGGGAGCTATGGCTACACCTTC
v_call: TRBV18; d_call: .; j_call: TRBJ1-1; clone_size: once; cdr3_aa: CASSRSVGVDTEAFF; cdr3_nt: TGTGCCAGCTCAAGAAGCGTAGGGGTCGACACTGAAGCTTTCTTT
v_call: TRBV7-2; d_call: TRBD1; j_call: TRBJ1-2; clone_size: .; cdr3_aa: CASSPGQGAGYTF; cdr3_nt: TGTGCCAGCAGCCCGGGACAGGGGGCTGGCTACACCTTC
v_call: TRBV27; d_call: .; j_call: TRBJ1-1; clone_size: .; cdr3_aa: CASSFQVTTEAFF; cdr3_nt: TGTGCCAGCAGTTTCCAGGTAACAACTGAAGCTTTCTTT
v_call: TRBV5-8; d_call: TRBD2; j_call: TRBJ2-5; clone_size: .; cdr3_aa: CASSSGSLAAETQYF; cdr3_nt: TGTGCCAGCAGCTCTGGATCCCTAGCGGCGGAGACCCAGTACTTC
v_call: TRBV9; d_call: .; j_call: TRBJ1-1; clone_size: .; cdr3_aa: CASSGTPNTEAFF; cdr3_nt: TGTGCCAGCAGCGGGACACCGAACACTGAAGCTTTCTTT
v_call: TRBV19; d_call: .; j_call: TRBJ2-2; clone_size: .; cdr3_aa: CASSKQAGELFF; cdr3_nt: TGTGCCAGTAGTAAACAAGCGGGGGAGCTGTTTTTT
v_call: TRBV5-1; d_call: .; j_call: TRBJ2-3; clone_size: .; cdr3_aa: CASSLEMIGGDTQYF; cdr3_nt: TGCGCCAGCAGCTTAGAGATGATTGGGGGTGATACGCAGTATTTT
v_call: TRBV11-2; d_call: .; j_call: TRBJ2-5; clone_size: .; cdr3_aa: CASSLGQKKETQYF; cdr3_nt: TGTGCCAGCAGCTTAGGGCAGAAAAAAGAGACCCAGTACTTC
v_call: TRBV5-1; d_call: .; j_call: TRBJ1-4; clone_size: once; cdr3_aa: CASSQDPGTPNEKLFF; cdr3_nt: TGCGCCAGCAGCCAGGATCCGGGTACCCCTAATGAAAAACTGTTTTTT
v_call: TRBV5-1; d_call: .; j_call: TRBJ1-2; clone_size: .; cdr3_aa: CASSLVLGLGYTF; cdr3_nt: TGCGCCAGCAGCTTGGTGTTAGGGCTTGGCTACACCTTC
v_call: TRBV28; d_call: TRBD2; j_call: TRBJ2-1; clone_size: .; cdr3_aa: CASSFSKDSGIGNEQFF; cdr3_nt: TGTGCCAGCAGTTTCTCTAAAGATAGCGGGATCGGCAATGAGCAGTTCTTC
v_call: TRBV10-3; d_call: .; j_call: TRBJ1-6; clone_size: .; cdr3_aa: CAISESGGRNSPLHF; cdr3_nt: TGTGCCATCAGTGAGTCGGGGGGGAGGAATTCACCCCTCCACTTT
v_call: TRBV6-5; d_call: TRBD1; j_call: TRBJ1-2; clone_size: .; cdr3_aa: CASRRGQGAYGYTF; cdr3_nt: TGTGCCAGCAGGAGGGGACAGGGCGCGTATGGCTACACCTTC
v_call: TRBV9; d_call: .; j_call: TRBJ1-1; clone_size: .; cdr3_aa: CASSPGLNTEAFF; cdr3_nt: TGTGCCAGCAGCCCGGGATTAAACACTGAAGCTTTCTTT
v_call: TRBV5-1; d_call: TRBD2; j_call: TRBJ2-3; clone_size: .; cdr3_aa: CASSLSGNTDTQYF; cdr3_nt: TGCGCCAGCAGCCTCAGCGGGAACACAGATACGCAGTATTTT
v_call: TRBV11-1; d_call: .; j_call: TRBJ2-2; clone_size: few; cdr3_aa: CASSLYNTGELFF; cdr3_nt: TGTGCCAGCAGCCTCTATAACACCGGGGAGCTGTTTTTT